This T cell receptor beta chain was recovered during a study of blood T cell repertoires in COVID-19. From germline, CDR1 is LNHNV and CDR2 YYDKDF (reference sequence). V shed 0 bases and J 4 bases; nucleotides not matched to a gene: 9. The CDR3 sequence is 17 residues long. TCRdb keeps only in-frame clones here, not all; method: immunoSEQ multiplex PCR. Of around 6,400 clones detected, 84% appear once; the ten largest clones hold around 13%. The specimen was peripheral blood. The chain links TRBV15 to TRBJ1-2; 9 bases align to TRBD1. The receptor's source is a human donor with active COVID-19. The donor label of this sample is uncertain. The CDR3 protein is CATSRDRGQGNSYGYTF. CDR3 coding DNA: TGTGCCACCAGCAGAGATCGTGGACAGGGGAACTCCTATGGCTACACCTTC.